This TCR beta chain was sequenced in a study of PD-L1 blockade in urothelial cancer. Study-level findings and limits: Durable-benefit patients showed greater tumor-associated blood clone expansion at 3 weeks.

Germline CDR1 SNHLY, CDR2 FYNNEI. The J segment lost 6 bases and the V segment lost 3 bases, leaving 7 bases of the junction unmatched. The CDR3 runs to 15 residues. Comment on this clone: What it recognizes is unknown.

Measured with immunoSEQ multiplex PCR; TCRdb has only the in-frame clones, and not every one. The sample holds 35,000 to 50,000 clones, more than 75% seen once. The receptor comes from a woman in her fifties or sixties with urothelial cancer. The chain joins TRBV2 to TRBJ2-2, with 7 bases that match TRBD1. Material: PBMCs, obtained around atezolizumab (anti-PD-L1) treatment. The CDR3 loop reads CASSETGMMSGELFF. The DNA for the CDR3 is TGTGCCAGCAGTGAGACAGGGATGATGTCCGGGGAGCTGTTTTTT.